This TCR beta chain was sequenced in a study of cytomegalovirus exposure and HLA in healthy donors. The PCR was carried out with 60 Vbeta primers and 13 Jbeta primers. Produced via immunoSEQ multiplex PCR; TCRdb's table is partial and in-frame only. The repertoire holds around 250,000 clones, with 85% to 95% as singletons. J gave up 5 bases and V 3 bases, and 6 bases lay outside the gene matches. CDR1 is SGHRS and CDR2 is YFSETQ in the germline V gene. The CDR3 is 14 residues long. Only one count was recorded for this clone. The receptor's source is a girl aged 2 to 9 in good health and CMV-seronegative. The chain employs TRBV5-1 and TRBJ2-5; 8 bases line up with TRBD2. The sequenced sample consisted of PBMCs. In DNA, the CDR3 is TGCGCCAGCAGCTCCGCGGGGGGTGGGGAGACCCAGTACTTC. Protein product: CASSSAGGGETQYF.